Given below is one TCR beta chain in context. Its antigen remains unknown. The sample comes from a study of cytomegalovirus exposure and HLA in healthy donors. Use of 60 Vbeta and 13 Jbeta primers characterized the PCR. Generated by immunoSEQ multiplex PCR, the TCRdb table keeps only in-frame clones and is missing some. The table has some 200,000 clones, around 75% seen once. Germline V gene sequence: CDR1 SGHTA, CDR2 FQGNSA. CDR3 size: 15 residues. Trimming stripped 5 bases from V and 6 bases from J, with 18 bases between. Study-wide results and limits: Researchers catalogued roughly 150 TCR beta chains as cytomegalovirus-associated. Previous analysis showed most TCR beta V segments were productive about 87% or about 30% of the time. Differences between HLA loci emerged in a later analysis of TCR association rates, with DRB1 most and HLA-C fewest. Immune exposure data for these donors was limited to CMV serostatus.

This chain uses TRBV7-2 with TRBJ2-3; a possible D gene is TRBD2 (7 bases). The specimen was PBMCs. The receptor was derived from a man aged 35-49 years in good health and CMV-seropositive. Written as DNA, the CDR3 is TGTGCCAGCAGCCCCTCCGGGGGGCGAGCGGATACGCAGTATTTT. Protein sequence: CASSPSGGRADTQYF.